This T cell receptor (beta chain) was retrieved from a study of blood T cell repertoires in COVID-19. Study-level information: Sites across the United States, Italy and Spain contributed samples from acute and convalescent COVID-19. Sources were T cells, B-cell-depleted T cells, or PBMCs; the material itself was cDNA or gDNA.

The germline gives CDR1 LGHDT, CDR2 YNNKEL (reference sequence). CDR3 size: 15 residues. V gave up 1 base and J gave up 3 bases; unmatched junction bases: 3. In the authors' workflow: Amplified reference gene primers provided the basis for estimating nucleated cell counts. The data were produced by immunoSEQ multiplex PCR, yet TCRdb's version contains in-frame clones alone and is incomplete. Clone size and V and J calls were adopted from that table, with D and trimming inferred from the DNA. The sample lists about 100,000 clones; 65% to 90% were seen once. V is TRBV3-1 (or the pseudogene TRBV3-2) and J is TRBJ2-3; the match to TRBD2 covers 8 bases. What was sequenced was peripheral blood. This receptor was taken from an elderly man with acute or convalescent COVID-19. CDR3 sequence: CASSQGGRLTDTQYF. CDR3 nucleotide sequence: TGTGCCAGCAGCCAAGGCGGGAGGCTTACAGATACGCAGTATTTT.